These 19 T cell receptor beta chains share one sample of origin, sequenced in a study of cytomegalovirus exposure and HLA in healthy donors. The PCR contained 60 Vbeta and 13 Jbeta primers. Libraries were prepared by immunoSEQ multiplex PCR; TCRdb keeps only in-frame clonotypes and omits some of them. The data hold 200,000 to 250,000 clones, with roughly four fifths observed a single time. The sequenced sample consisted of PBMCs. Receptors were obtained from a woman in her forties or fifties in good health and CMV-seropositive.

The V and J genes are TRBV9 and TRBJ2-3; weak D call: TRBD2 (5 bases). CDR1 is SGDLS and CDR2 is YYNGEE in the germline V gene. The V gene lost 7 bases and the J gene lost 0 bases, with 12 bases spanning the gap. The CDR3 has 14 amino acids. CDR3: CASAGLSSTDTQYF. The CDR3 DNA follows: TGTGCCAGCGCCGGACTGTCTAGCACAGATACGCAGTATTTT.

The J gene is TRBJ1-5, the V gene TRBV30; D is perhaps TRBD1 (6 bases). The CDR3 totals 14 residues. CDR1 and CDR2 (germline): GTSNPN, SVGIG (reference sequence). The V and J ends lost 0 bases and 6 bases respectively, with 12 bases between them. The CDR3 here is CAWSVRAGAQPQHF. The DNA for the CDR3 is TGTGCCTGGAGTGTACGAGCGGGGGCTCAGCCCCAGCATTTT.

The chain couples TRBV19 to TRBJ1-1; no firm D call. The CDR3 totals 14 residues. Trimming shortened V by 10 bases and J by 10 bases, and 25 bases separated the two germline ends. CDR1 LNHDA and CDR2 SQIVND come from the germline V gene (reference sequence). The CDR3 here is CATNPPLGGVTAFF. CDR3 sequence (DNA): TGTGCCACCAACCCACCCCTCGGCGGGGTCACAGCTTTCTTT.

V is TRBV6-6 and J is TRBJ1-1; no firm D call. This CDR3 spans 13 amino acids. Trimming shortened V by 7 bases and J by 1 base, and 10 bases separated the two germline ends. Germline V gene sequence: CDR1 MNHNY, CDR2 SVGAGI (reference sequence). The DNA of the CDR3 is TGTGCCAGCACACGGGTCAGGAACACTGAAGCTTTCTTT. Protein product: CASTRVRNTEAFF.

This chain links TRBV2 with TRBJ1-5; a weak D match, TRBD1 (5 bases). V gave up 6 bases and J gave up 6 bases, with 18 bases separating them. This CDR3 has 15 amino acids. Looked up from germline, CDR1 is SNHLY and CDR2 is FYNNEI. The CDR3, as DNA: TGTGCCAGCAGCAACGGGCCCGATAGGGGTCAGCCCCAGCATTTT. Protein sequence: CASSNGPDRGQPQHF.

The rearrangement joins TRBV9 to TRBJ1-1; D not resolved. V was clipped by 3 bases and J by 0 bases, with 9 bases between them. In germline, CDR1 is SGDLS, CDR2 YYNGEE. The CDR3 is 14 residues long. This CDR3 is CASSAIRVNTEAFF. For the CDR3, the DNA is TGTGCCAGCAGCGCTATTCGGGTGAACACTGAAGCTTTCTTT.

The V and J genes are TRBV6-1 and TRBJ2-1; a possible D gene is TRBD2 (5 bases). Germline V gene lookup returns CDR1 MNHNS and CDR2 SASEGT. CDR3 length: 14 residues. The DNA of the CDR3 is TGTGCAATCCCGGGCCTAGCCTCCTACAATGAGCAGTTCTTC. Amino acids: CAIPGLASYNEQFF.

The chain uses TRBV9 and TRBJ1-3, with D perhaps TRBD1 (5 bases). The CDR3 runs 16 residues. Germline V gives CDR1 SGDLS, CDR2 YYNGEE. V lost 3 bases and J lost 0, with 13 bases in between. In nucleotides, the CDR3 is TGTGCCAGCAGCGCTACGACAGTGATCTCTGGAAACACCATATATTTT. Its translation is CASSATTVISGNTIYF. Based on the CDR3 plus reference TRBV9 and TRBJ1-3, the full variable domain is DSGVTQTPKHLITATGQRVTLRCSPRSGDLSVYWYQQSLDQGLQFLIQYYNGEERAKGNILERFSAQQFPDLHSELNLSSLELGDSALYFCASSATTVISGNTIYFGEGSWLTVV.

The chain uses TRBV18 and TRBJ2-7; 8 bases map to TRBD1. CDR3 length: 16 amino acids. From germline, CDR1 is KGHSH and CDR2 LQKENI. With V trimmed by 5 bases and J by 2 bases, 11 bases remained unmatched. The chain's CDR3 is CASSSPARDRPYEQYF. CDR3 in DNA: TGTGCCAGCTCATCCCCTGCACGGGACAGGCCCTACGAGCAGTACTTC.

This rearrangement joins TRBV28 to TRBJ1-2; tentatively, D is TRBD1 (5 bases). Trimming removed 5 bases at V and 5 bases at J, with 15 bases between. The CDR3 loop spans 14 amino acids. Germline V CDR1 and CDR2: MDHEN, SYDVKM. CDR3: CASSLSTVGYGYTF. CDR3 nucleotide sequence: TGTGCCAGCAGTCTCTCGACAGTTGGGTATGGCTACACCTTC.

The J gene is TRBJ2-7, the V gene TRBV28, with a weak D call TRBD1 (5 bases). The CDR3 has 13 residues. From germline, CDR1 is MDHEN and CDR2 SYDVKM. Between the trimmed V and J ends, which lost 4 bases and 0 bases, there was a span of 7 bases. The CDR3 DNA reads as TGTGCCAGCAGTTGGACATCCTCCTACGAGCAGTACTTC. Its translation: CASSWTSSYEQYF.

This chain links TRBV27 with TRBJ1-2, with TRBD1 identical over 8 bases. J was trimmed by 5 bases and V by 4 bases; bases with no gene match: 21. The CDR3 loop spans 19 amino acids. Looked up from germline, CDR1 is MNHEY and CDR2 is SMNVEV (reference sequence). CDR3 sequence: CASSSKIRSCQGAGYGYTF. The CDR3 region has the DNA TGTGCCAGCAGTTCGAAGATCAGATCGTGCCAGGGGGCTGGTTATGGCTACACCTTC.

The chain is built from TRBV5-6 and TRBJ1-2; TRBD1 aligns across 11 bases. Losses at the gene ends were 1 base for V and 4 bases for J; bases not matched to a gene: 3. This CDR3 has 15 amino acids. Germline values: CDR1 SGHDT, CDR2 YYEEEE. The CDR3 loop is CASSLTGTGGYGYTF. CDR3 nucleotides: TGTGCCAGCAGCTTGACGGGGACAGGGGGCTATGGCTACACCTTC. Drawing the rest from reference TRBV5-6 and TRBJ1-2, the complete variable domain is DAGVTQSPTHLIKTRGQQVTLRCSPKSGHDTVSWYQQALGQGPQFIFQYYEEEERQRGNFPDRFSGHQFPNYSSELNVNALLLGDSALYLCASSLTGTGGYGYTFGSGTRLTVV.

The V call is TRBV28, the J call TRBJ2-5; TRBD2 matches at 11 bases. The junction had 10 bases not matched to a gene; V was cut back by 7 bases and J by 9 bases. This CDR3 contains 14 residues. CDR1 and CDR2 (germline): MDHEN, SYDVKM. The CDR3 loop is CASTTAGLAVPQYF. The CDR3, as DNA: TGTGCCAGCACCACAGCGGGACTAGCGGTTCCCCAGTACTTC.

The chain combines TRBV19 with TRBJ2-5; a weak D match, TRBD2 (5 bases). The end of the DNA is better explained by TRBJ2-7, so the J call may be wrong. The CDR3 extends over 13 amino acids. Germline CDR1 and CDR2: LNHDA and SQIVND (reference sequence). In DNA, the CDR3 is TGTGCCAGTAGTATAGCGGGGTTCAACGAGCAGTACTTC. Translating it yields CASSIAGFNEQYF.

This clone turned up a few times. The chain joins TRBV6-5 to TRBJ1-6, with D possibly matching TRBD1 (5 bases). This CDR3 is 13 amino acids long. V was pared by 5 bases and J by 4 bases, with 6 bases between. The V gene's germline CDR1 is MNHEY and CDR2 SVGAGI. For the CDR3, the DNA is TGTGCCAGCAGTACAGGTTATAATTCACCCCTCCACTTT. This sequence encodes CASSTGYNSPLHF.

This clone came up a few times. This chain links TRBV6-4 with TRBJ1-2; TRBD1 agrees at 7 bases. This CDR3 has 14 residues. V shed 2 bases, J shed 4 bases, and the junction held 4 bases outside the gene matches. Per germline, CDR1 MRHNA and CDR2 SNTAGT. This CDR3 is CASSDERQGYGYTF. The CDR3 DNA is TGTGCCAGCAGTGACGAAAGACAGGGCTATGGCTACACCTTC.

The CDR3 reads CASSPQGQITGELFF. CDR3 in DNA: TGCGCCAGCAGCCCTCAGGGACAGATCACCGGGGAGCTGTTTTTT. The chain has TRBV5-1 and TRBJ2-2; 7 nucleotides line up with TRBD1. The CDR3 covers 15 residues. V shed 4 bases, J shed 4 bases, and the junction held 7 bases outside the gene matches. Germline V gene sequence: CDR1 SGHRS, CDR2 YFSETQ.

The chain combines TRBV6-5 with TRBJ2-7; D perhaps matches TRBD2 (5 bases). Germline V gene lookup returns CDR1 MNHEY and CDR2 SVGAGI. The CDR3 spans 14 residues. The ends were cut back, 6 bases at V and 2 bases at J, with 14 bases in the middle. CDR3 nucleotides: TGTGCCAGCAGGCTATCCGGGGAACCCTACGAGCAGTACTTC. It translates to CASRLSGEPYEQYF.